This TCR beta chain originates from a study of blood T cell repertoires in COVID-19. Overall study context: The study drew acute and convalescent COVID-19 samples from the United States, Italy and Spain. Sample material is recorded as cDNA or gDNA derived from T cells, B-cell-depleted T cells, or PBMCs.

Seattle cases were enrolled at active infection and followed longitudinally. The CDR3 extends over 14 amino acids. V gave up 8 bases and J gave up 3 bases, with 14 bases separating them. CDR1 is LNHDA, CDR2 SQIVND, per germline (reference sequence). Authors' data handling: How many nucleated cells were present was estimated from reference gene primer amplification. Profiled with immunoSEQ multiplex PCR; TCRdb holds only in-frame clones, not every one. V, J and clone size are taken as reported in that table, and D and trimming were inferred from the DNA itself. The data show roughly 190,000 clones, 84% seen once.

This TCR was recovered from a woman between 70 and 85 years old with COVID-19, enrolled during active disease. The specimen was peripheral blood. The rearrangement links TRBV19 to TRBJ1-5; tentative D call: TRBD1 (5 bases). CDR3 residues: CASRYNRLNQPQHF. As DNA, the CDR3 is TGTGCCAGTCGATACAACAGGCTCAATCAGCCCCAGCATTTT.